A selection of T cell receptor beta chains follows, all from one sample in a study of OX40 agonist ivuxolimab in advanced cancers. Data came from immunoSEQ multiplex PCR; TCRdb stores just in-frame clones and leaves some out. The data contain under 85,000 clones, about 88% of them singletons. Material: CD4+ or CD8+ T cells sorted from blood, obtained in a trial of the OX40 agonist ivuxolimab. The receptor set was obtained from an adult with an advanced solid tumor such as melanoma, head and neck, liver or kidney cancer. Both conserved end residues are part of each CDR3. Each record gives: J gene, clone size, D gene, V gene, CDR3 DNA, CDR3 protein. D genes are given only for firm matches. Size is stated for part of the rows, as once, few or many counts, or as a class when the clone is expanded.

j_call: TRBJ2-2
clone_size: once
d_call: NA
v_call: TRBV6-5
cdr3_nt: TGTGCCACCCGAGGGCCCGGGGAGCTGTTTTTT
cdr3_aa: CATRGPGELFF

j_call: TRBJ2-2
clone_size: NA
d_call: NA
v_call: TRBV6-5
cdr3_nt: TGTGCCAGCAGGGTACTCGGGGACACCGGGGAGCTGTTTTTT
cdr3_aa: CASRVLGDTGELFF

j_call: TRBJ1-4
clone_size: NA
d_call: NA
v_call: TRBV5-6
cdr3_nt: TGTGCCAGCAGCCAGGGACGCGGTCGAGAAAAACTGTTTTTT
cdr3_aa: CASSQGRGREKLFF

j_call: TRBJ2-5
clone_size: NA
d_call: NA
v_call: TRBV7-7
cdr3_nt: TGTGCCAGCAGCTCCCTTTCGCAAGAGACCCAGTACTTC
cdr3_aa: CASSSLSQETQYF

j_call: TRBJ2-7
clone_size: NA
d_call: NA
v_call: TRBV7-2
cdr3_nt: TGTGCCAGCAGCTTAGGGAGCGGGACACCCTACGAGCAGTACTTC
cdr3_aa: CASSLGSGTPYEQYF

j_call: TRBJ2-1
clone_size: NA
d_call: TRBD1
v_call: TRBV7-3
cdr3_nt: TGTGCCAGCAGCTCCATACCCTCGGGGACAGGGAATGAGCAGTTCTTC
cdr3_aa: CASSSIPSGTGNEQFF

j_call: TRBJ2-4
clone_size: NA
d_call: TRBD1
v_call: TRBV9
cdr3_nt: TGTGCCAGCAGCGCTTCCCTAAACAGGGGATCGGGCATTCAGTACTTC
cdr3_aa: CASSASLNRGSGIQYF

j_call: TRBJ2-5
clone_size: NA
d_call: TRBD1
v_call: TRBV2
cdr3_nt: TGTGCCAGCAGTGGGGACAGGGGGCGGGAGACCCAGTACTTC
cdr3_aa: CASSGDRGRETQYF

j_call: TRBJ2-2
clone_size: NA
d_call: TRBD1
v_call: TRBV11-2
cdr3_nt: TGTGCCAGCAGCAGCAAGTCCGGGACAGGCAACACCGGGGAGCTGTTTTTT
cdr3_aa: CASSSKSGTGNTGELFF

j_call: TRBJ2-7
clone_size: NA
d_call: TRBD1
v_call: TRBV30
cdr3_nt: TGTGCCTGGAGTGCGGGACAGGGAGGCCACGAGCAGTACTTC
cdr3_aa: CAWSAGQGGHEQYF

j_call: TRBJ1-1
clone_size: NA
d_call: NA
v_call: TRBV6-1
cdr3_nt: TGTGCCAGCAGACGGACGGTGAACACTGAAGCTTTCTTT
cdr3_aa: CASRRTVNTEAFF

j_call: TRBJ1-5
clone_size: NA
d_call: TRBD1
v_call: TRBV18
cdr3_nt: TGTGCCAGCTCACCCGAAATACAGGGGGCTCCTGGCAATCAGCCCCAGCATTTT
cdr3_aa: CASSPEIQGAPGNQPQHF

j_call: TRBJ1-5
clone_size: NA
d_call: TRBD1
v_call: TRBV7-2
cdr3_nt: TGTGCCAGCAGCCAAGCGGACAGGGCCGGTTATAGCAATCAGCCCCAGCATTTT
cdr3_aa: CASSQADRAGYSNQPQHF

j_call: TRBJ1-5
clone_size: NA
d_call: NA
v_call: TRBV29-1
cdr3_nt: TGCAGCGTTGTCATCGGTAGCAATCAGCCCCAGCATTTT
cdr3_aa: CSVVIGSNQPQHF

j_call: TRBJ1-3
clone_size: NA
d_call: NA
v_call: TRBV5-6
cdr3_nt: TGTGCCAGCAGCTTGGCCGCAGGGCCTGGAAACACCATATATTTT
cdr3_aa: CASSLAAGPGNTIYF

j_call: TRBJ2-7
clone_size: NA
d_call: NA
v_call: TRBV30
cdr3_nt: TGTGCCTTCAAGGGGGGGCTTGAGCAGTACTTC
cdr3_aa: CAFKGGLEQYF

j_call: TRBJ1-2
clone_size: NA
d_call: NA
v_call: TRBV7-2
cdr3_nt: TGTGCCAGCAGCTTAGAAGTGGGACGAACGGGGGGCTACACCTTC
cdr3_aa: CASSLEVGRTGGYTF

j_call: TRBJ1-5
clone_size: NA
d_call: NA
v_call: TRBV6-1
cdr3_nt: TGTGCCAGTGACCTAGGGGGTAGCAATCAGCCCCAGCATTTT
cdr3_aa: CASDLGGSNQPQHF

j_call: TRBJ2-2
clone_size: NA
d_call: TRBD2
v_call: TRBV19
cdr3_nt: TGTGCCAGTAGTACGGCGGGGGGGCTCACCGGGGAGCTGTTTTTT
cdr3_aa: CASSTAGGLTGELFF

j_call: TRBJ2-7
clone_size: NA
d_call: NA
v_call: TRBV5-1
cdr3_nt: TGCGCCAGCAGCTCCGACAGTGTATCTCTCTACGAGCAGTACTTC
cdr3_aa: CASSSDSVSLYEQYF

j_call: TRBJ2-5
clone_size: NA
d_call: TRBD2
v_call: TRBV19
cdr3_nt: TGTGCCAGTAGTATGTTAGCGGGGTTGACAGAGACCCAGTACTTC
cdr3_aa: CASSMLAGLTETQYF

j_call: TRBJ2-7
clone_size: NA
d_call: NA
v_call: TRBV6-1
cdr3_nt: TGTGCCAGCGCCGGGGCCTACGAGCAGTACTTC
cdr3_aa: CASAGAYEQYF

j_call: TRBJ1-3
clone_size: NA
d_call: TRBD1
v_call: TRBV10-2
cdr3_nt: TGCGCCAGCAGTGTTACCGGACAGGGGACTGGAAACACCATATATTTT
cdr3_aa: CASSVTGQGTGNTIYF

j_call: TRBJ2-6
clone_size: NA
d_call: NA
v_call: TRBV6-5
cdr3_nt: TGTGCTGTGGGATCTGGGGCCAACGTCCTGACTTTC
cdr3_aa: CAVGSGANVLTF

j_call: TRBJ1-1
clone_size: NA
d_call: NA
v_call: TRBV5-6
cdr3_nt: TGTGCCAGCAGCTTGAACAGGCTGAACACTGAAGCTTTCTTT
cdr3_aa: CASSLNRLNTEAFF

j_call: TRBJ2-6
clone_size: NA
d_call: NA
v_call: TRBV6-5
cdr3_nt: TGTGCCAGCAGTTTCACCAGGTCCTCTGGGGCCAACGTCCTGACTTTC
cdr3_aa: CASSFTRSSGANVLTF

j_call: TRBJ2-7
clone_size: NA
d_call: NA
v_call: TRBV7-8
cdr3_nt: TGTGCCAGCAGCTTAGTATCATCCTACGAGCAGTACTTC
cdr3_aa: CASSLVSSYEQYF

j_call: TRBJ1-6
clone_size: NA
d_call: NA
v_call: TRBV6-4
cdr3_nt: TGTGCCAGCAAGATCGAACCTCTTAATTCACCCCTCCACTTT
cdr3_aa: CASKIEPLNSPLHF

j_call: TRBJ2-7
clone_size: NA
d_call: TRBD1
v_call: TRBV11-2
cdr3_nt: TGTGCCAGCAGCCCACCTACGGGACAGGGGGTGCGGGAGCAGTACTTC
cdr3_aa: CASSPPTGQGVREQYF

j_call: TRBJ1-5
clone_size: NA
d_call: NA
v_call: TRBV7-2
cdr3_nt: TGTGCCAGCAGCCCGACTCCGGGTCGCCTAATTTTT
cdr3_aa: CASSPTPGRLIF

j_call: TRBJ1-2
clone_size: NA
d_call: TRBD1
v_call: TRBV18
cdr3_nt: TGTGCCAGCTCACCTGGGACAGGTCCCTCCTATGGCTACACCTTC
cdr3_aa: CASSPGTGPSYGYTF

j_call: TRBJ1-1
clone_size: NA
d_call: TRBD1
v_call: TRBV7-3
cdr3_nt: TGTGCCAGCAGCTTAGGGGACAGGGATGAGGGTGAAGCTTTCTTT
cdr3_aa: CASSLGDRDEGEAFF

j_call: TRBJ2-3
clone_size: few
d_call: NA
v_call: TRBV29-1
cdr3_nt: TGCTCTATTCCATATCCGCAGTATTTT
cdr3_aa: CSIPYPQYF

j_call: TRBJ2-1
clone_size: NA
d_call: TRBD1
v_call: TRBV5-4
cdr3_nt: TGTGCCAGCAGCTCCGGGACAGGGGGCTTTTGGGAGCAGTTCTTC
cdr3_aa: CASSSGTGGFWEQFF

j_call: TRBJ2-1
clone_size: NA
d_call: TRBD2
v_call: TRBV9
cdr3_nt: TGTGCCAGCAGCCCAGGACTAGCGGGGTTCGATGAGCAGTTCTTC
cdr3_aa: CASSPGLAGFDEQFF

j_call: TRBJ2-5
clone_size: NA
d_call: TRBD2
v_call: TRBV7-8
cdr3_nt: TGTGCCAGCAGCTTAGGCGGACTAGCGGGGAGGGGAGAGACCCAGTACTTC
cdr3_aa: CASSLGGLAGRGETQYF

j_call: TRBJ1-1
clone_size: NA
d_call: NA
v_call: TRBV29-1
cdr3_nt: TGCAGCGTTTGGGGACACTTGAACACTGAAGCTTTCTTT
cdr3_aa: CSVWGHLNTEAFF

j_call: TRBJ2-3
clone_size: NA
d_call: TRBD2
v_call: TRBV29-1
cdr3_nt: TGCAGCGTTGTAGGGCTAGCGGGGCGGGGGGGCTCTAGCACAGATACGCAGTATTTT
cdr3_aa: CSVVGLAGRGGSSTDTQYF

j_call: TRBJ1-2
clone_size: NA
d_call: NA
v_call: TRBV10-3
cdr3_nt: TGTGCCATCAGTAGGGAGAAATGGGAGGGCTACACCTTC
cdr3_aa: CAISREKWEGYTF

j_call: TRBJ1-1
clone_size: NA
d_call: NA
v_call: TRBV6-5
cdr3_nt: TGTGCCAGCAGTTACTCGTCAGGACTCATGAACACTGAAGCTTTCTTT
cdr3_aa: CASSYSSGLMNTEAFF

j_call: TRBJ1-4
clone_size: NA
d_call: TRBD1
v_call: TRBV15
cdr3_nt: TGTGCCACCAGCAGGGGGACAGCTAATGAAAAACTGTTTTTT
cdr3_aa: CATSRGTANEKLFF

j_call: TRBJ1-2
clone_size: NA
d_call: NA
v_call: TRBV28
cdr3_nt: TGTGCCAGCAGTTGCCCTGACTGCTATGGCTACACCTTC
cdr3_aa: CASSCPDCYGYTF

j_call: TRBJ1-1
clone_size: NA
d_call: NA
v_call: TRBV5-1
cdr3_nt: TGCGCCAGCAGCTTGGATGGGTACACTGAAGCTTTCTTT
cdr3_aa: CASSLDGYTEAFF

j_call: TRBJ2-7
clone_size: NA
d_call: TRBD1
v_call: TRBV15
cdr3_nt: TGTGCCACCAGCAGAGAAGTGGGACAGGGGTTAGGCGAGCAGTACTTC
cdr3_aa: CATSREVGQGLGEQYF

j_call: TRBJ2-3
clone_size: NA
d_call: TRBD2
v_call: TRBV10-1
cdr3_nt: TGCGCCAGCGCGGTCCTTAATAGCGGGGGGGGCACAGATACGCAGTATTTT
cdr3_aa: CASAVLNSGGGTDTQYF

j_call: TRBJ1-2
clone_size: NA
d_call: NA
v_call: TRBV20-1
cdr3_nt: TGCAGTGCTAGAGATTCGGGCTACACCTTC
cdr3_aa: CSARDSGYTF

j_call: TRBJ2-7
clone_size: NA
d_call: NA
v_call: TRBV5-6
cdr3_nt: TGTGCCAGCACCTCGTATAGGGCCCGGCTTCTTTCCGAGCAGTACTTC
cdr3_aa: CASTSYRARLLSEQYF

j_call: TRBJ2-5
clone_size: NA
d_call: NA
v_call: TRBV5-1
cdr3_nt: TGCGCCAGCAGCCGGACGGACATCCAAGAGACCCAGTACTTC
cdr3_aa: CASSRTDIQETQYF

j_call: TRBJ2-3
clone_size: NA
d_call: TRBD1
v_call: TRBV7-9
cdr3_nt: TGTGCCAGCAGCCGCGGGACAGGGGGTAACACAGATACGCAGTATTTT
cdr3_aa: CASSRGTGGNTDTQYF

j_call: TRBJ2-1
clone_size: NA
d_call: TRBD1
v_call: TRBV30
cdr3_nt: TGTGCCTGGAGATTACAGGGGGCGCAATTGCCGTTCTTC
cdr3_aa: CAWRLQGAQLPFF

j_call: TRBJ1-4
clone_size: NA
d_call: TRBD1
v_call: TRBV5-6
cdr3_nt: TGTGCCAGCAGCTCCGGGACAGGGACAACTAATGAAAAACTGTTTTTT
cdr3_aa: CASSSGTGTTNEKLFF

j_call: TRBJ2-2
clone_size: few
d_call: TRBD1
v_call: TRBV7-2
cdr3_nt: TGTGCCAGCAGCCTTGACAGGGGGCCCGGGGAGCTGTTTTTT
cdr3_aa: CASSLDRGPGELFF

j_call: TRBJ2-6
clone_size: NA
d_call: TRBD1
v_call: TRBV19
cdr3_nt: TGTGCCAGTAGTGGCGGGACAGGGGGCTTTGGGGCCAACGTCCTGACTTTC
cdr3_aa: CASSGGTGGFGANVLTF

j_call: TRBJ2-1
clone_size: NA
d_call: NA
v_call: TRBV28
cdr3_nt: TGTGCCAGCATCGCAAACAATGAGCAGTTCTTC
cdr3_aa: CASIANNEQFF

j_call: TRBJ1-2
clone_size: NA
d_call: NA
v_call: TRBV28
cdr3_nt: TGTGCCAGCAGGGACACTGGCTACACCTTC
cdr3_aa: CASRDTGYTF

j_call: TRBJ2-7
clone_size: NA
d_call: NA
v_call: TRBV28
cdr3_nt: TGTGCCGGCCGGAGGGGGGGTTACGAGCAGTACTTC
cdr3_aa: CAGRRGGYEQYF

j_call: TRBJ2-7
clone_size: few
d_call: NA
v_call: TRBV5-1
cdr3_nt: TGCGCCAGCAGCACAAGACCCGAAGCGGGCGAGCAGTACTTC
cdr3_aa: CASSTRPEAGEQYF

j_call: TRBJ2-3
clone_size: few
d_call: NA
v_call: TRBV6-5
cdr3_nt: TGTGCCAGCAGTGGGGACACAGATACGCAGTATTTT
cdr3_aa: CASSGDTDTQYF